These 23 T cell receptor beta chains were all obtained from the same sample, sequenced in a study of CD8+ T cells in alopecia areata. Once RNA had been extracted, it was reverse transcribed into cDNA to act as the sequencing template. TCRdb's table, derived via immunoSEQ multiplex PCR, lists solely in-frame clones and lacks some. The profile shows 110,000 or so clones, around two fifths of them singletons. Sequenced sample: CD4+ T cells sorted from blood. Receptor source: a human donor with alopecia areata.

This clone was detected only a few times. The CDR3 nucleotides read TGTGCCAGCACGGCTAGCGACGGGATAGGGAATGAGCAGTTCTTC. Translation: CASTASDGIGNEQFF. The chain uses TRBV2 and TRBJ2-1; possibly TRBD2 for D (6 bases). The germline CDR1 and CDR2 sequences are SNHLY and FYNNEI. Trimming took off 7 bases at V and 7 bases at J, with 20 bases between the two ends. The CDR3 consists of 15 residues.

This clone was picked up a small number of times. This rearrangement joins TRBV2 to TRBJ2-5; TRBD2 matches 9 bases. The CDR3 totals 14 residues. After removal of 8 bases from V and 1 base from J, the junction contained 5 bases not matched to a gene. Germline V gene sequence: CDR1 SNHLY, CDR2 FYNNEI. In nucleotides, the CDR3 is TGTGCCAGCGGAGGCGGGGGGGCCCAAGAGACCCAGTACTTC. Translated: CASGGGGAQETQYF.

The chain carries TRBV11-3 and TRBJ2-1, with D tentatively TRBD1 (6 bases). The CDR3 extends over 15 amino acids. Between the trimmed V and J ends, which lost 3 bases and 0 bases, there was a span of 9 bases. Germline lookup yields CDR1 SGHNT and CDR2 YENEEA. As DNA, the CDR3 is TGTGCCAGCAGCTTGGGACACAGCTCCTACAATGAGCAGTTCTTC. This encodes CASSLGHSSYNEQFF.

J is TRBJ1-2 and V is TRBV6-5; no firm D call. The length of the CDR3 is 12 residues. From germline, CDR1 is MNHEY and CDR2 SVGAGI. The ends were cut back, 6 bases at V and 2 bases at J, with 7 bases in the middle. This chain's CDR3 is CASSSPNYGYTF. The CDR3, as DNA: TGTGCCAGCAGCTCTCCCAACTATGGCTACACCTTC.

V gene TRBV7-8 combines with J gene TRBJ2-7, with 10 positions matching TRBD1. This CDR3 is built from 15 residues. The germline V gene has CDR1 SGHVS and CDR2 FQNEAQ. V shed 4 bases and J 5 bases; nucleotides not matched to a gene: 8. CDR3 sequence reads: CASSSPGTGVHEQYF. In DNA, the CDR3 is TGTGCCAGCAGCTCTCCCGGGACAGGGGTCCACGAGCAGTACTTC.

V is TRBV5-1 and J is TRBJ2-1, with 12 bases aligning to TRBD2. Trimming took 1 base from V and 9 from J; bases not matched to a gene: 5. Germline V gene data show CDR1 as SGHRS and CDR2 as YFSETQ. This CDR3 has 15 amino acids. CDR3 sequence: CASSLTLAGGAEQFF. The CDR3 region has the DNA TGCGCCAGCAGCTTGACCCTAGCGGGAGGGGCTGAGCAGTTCTTC.

V usage is TRBV2 and J usage is TRBJ1-2; TRBD1 matches 8 bases. The germline V gene encodes CDR1 SNHLY and CDR2 FYNNEI. The V gene end was trimmed by 3 bases and the J gene end by 5 bases; junction bases not matched to a gene: 5. The CDR3 runs to 14 residues. The CDR3 region is CASSDGQGGYGYTF. The CDR3 nucleotides are TGTGCCAGCAGTGACGGACAGGGAGGATATGGCTACACCTTC. Combining the CDR3 with reference TRBV2 and TRBJ1-2 gives the whole variable domain EPEVTQTPSHQVTQMGQEVILRCVPISNHLYFYWYRQILGQKVEFLVSFYNNEISEKSEIFDDQFSVERPDGSNFTLKIRSTKLEDSAMYFCASSDGQGGYGYTFGSGTRLTVV.

This clone was counted only a few times. The J gene is TRBJ2-1, the V gene TRBV28; TRBD2 matches 9 bases. The CDR3 is made up of 16 amino acids. The J segment lost 2 bases and the V segment lost 6 bases, leaving 8 bases of the junction unmatched. Germline lookup yields CDR1 MDHEN and CDR2 SYDVKM. CDR3 in amino acids: CASSPQSSGTYNEQFF. The CDR3 DNA sequence: TGTGCCAGCAGCCCTCAGTCTAGCGGGACCTACAATGAGCAGTTCTTC.

This chain joins TRBV28 and TRBJ1-2, with 8 nucleotides matching TRBD1. The V gene end was trimmed by 5 bases and the J gene end by 7 bases; junction bases not matched to a gene: 6. This CDR3 comprises 13 residues. Germline-derived CDR1 and CDR2 are MDHEN and SYDVKM. The CDR3 DNA sequence: TGTGCCAGCAGTCCGACAGGGGTTGGTGGCTACACCTTC. As protein: CASSPTGVGGYTF.

The gene calls are TRBV4-3 and TRBJ1-2; D gene ambiguous. The CDR3 is made up of 14 amino acids. V was cut by 1 base and J by 1 base, with 7 bases left in between. The germline CDR1 and CDR2 sequences are LGHNA and YSLEER. CDR3 sequence: CASSQAGDNYGYTF. The DNA of the CDR3 is TGCGCCAGCAGCCAAGCAGGAGATAACTATGGCTACACCTTC.

This clone was counted a few times. The chain is built from TRBV2 and TRBJ2-1; 13 nucleotides agree with TRBD2. Trimming at V came to 7 bases and at J to 7 bases, leaving 4 bases not matched to a gene. CDR3 length: 14 residues. The germline V gene has CDR1 SNHLY and CDR2 FYNNEI. In DNA, the CDR3 is TGTGCCAGCACCTGGACTAGCGGGGGTAATGAGCAGTTCTTC. This translates into CASTWTSGGNEQFF.

The chain employs TRBV28 and TRBJ2-5; tentatively, D is TRBD1 (5 bases). This CDR3 spans 13 amino acids. The germline V gene encodes CDR1 MDHEN and CDR2 SYDVKM. Between the trimmed V and J ends, which lost 7 bases and 5 bases, there was a span of 14 bases. In DNA form, the CDR3 reads TGTGCCAGCACAATAGGGGCCCCGGAGACCCAGTACTTC. This translates into CASTIGAPETQYF.

The chain has TRBV30 and TRBJ1-2, with TRBD1 as a possible D gene (5 bases). With 4 bases removed from V and 4 bases from J, the gap between germline ends came to 13 bases. Per germline, CDR1 GTSNPN and CDR2 SVGIG (reference sequence). CDR3 length: 13 amino acids. Written as DNA, the CDR3 is TGTGCCTGGATAAATCCGGGGGTCTATGGCTACACCTTC. Residues: CAWINPGVYGYTF. Full variable domain (outside the CDR3, taken from reference TRBV30 and TRBJ1-2): SQTIHQWPATLVQPVGSPLSLECTVEGTSNPNLYWYRQAAGRGLQLLFYSVGIGQISSEVPQNLSASRPQDRQFILSSKKLLLSDSGFYLCAWINPGVYGYTFGSGTRLTVV.

This chain links TRBV18 with TRBJ2-1, with 9 bases aligning to TRBD2. With V trimmed by 3 bases and J by 6 bases, 18 bases remained unmatched. CDR3 length: 19 residues. CDR1 is KGHSH and CDR2 is LQKENI in the germline V gene. The CDR3 protein is CASSPQSQTAGGPGNEQFF. The CDR3 coding sequence is TGTGCCAGCTCACCCCAATCCCAAACTGCGGGAGGGCCCGGCAATGAGCAGTTCTTC.

This clone was picked up a small number of times. The CDR3 sequence is CSVARTGEGYTF. For the CDR3, the DNA is TGCAGCGTTGCTCGGACAGGGGAAGGCTACACCTTC. This chain uses TRBV29-1 with TRBJ1-2, with 9 bases aligning to TRBD1. V dropped 4 bases and J dropped 8; count of bases not matched to a gene: 5. The CDR3 is made up of 12 amino acids. Germline CDR1 reads SQVTM; CDR2 reads ANQGSEA.

This rearrangement joins TRBV5-6 to TRBJ2-7; 8 positions agree with TRBD1. Trimming took 0 bases from V and 3 from J; bases not matched to a gene: 5. The V gene's germline CDR1 is SGHDT and CDR2 YYEEEE. CDR3 length: 15 residues. The CDR3 here is CASSLAMTGDYEQYF. CDR3 DNA sequence: TGTGCCAGCAGCTTGGCGATGACAGGGGACTACGAGCAGTACTTC.

The rearrangement uses TRBV7-2 and TRBJ2-5; D perhaps matches TRBD2 (6 bases). The germline CDR1 and CDR2 sequences are SGHTA and FQGNSA. The V and J ends lost 4 bases and 5 bases respectively, with 17 bases between them. There are 15 residues in the CDR3. The CDR3 bases are TGTGCCAGCAGCTCAAACCGAGGGAGGTCCGAGACCCAGTACTTC. Encoded protein: CASSSNRGRSETQYF.

V gene TRBV4-1 combines with J gene TRBJ2-5; possibly TRBD2 for D (6 bases). Between the trimmed V and J ends, which lost 0 bases and 2 bases, there was a span of 19 bases. Germline V CDR1 and CDR2: MGHRA, YSYEKL. The length of the CDR3 is 18 residues. The CDR3 coding sequence is TGCGCCAGCAGCCAAGAATGGCGGGGCGCTGCCACTCAAGAGACCCAGTACTTC. This encodes CASSQEWRGAATQETQYF.

This clone was seen a few times. The chain carries TRBV29-1 and TRBJ1-2; 9 nucleotides align to TRBD1. J lost 8 bases, V lost 4 bases, and 8 bases had no gene match. This CDR3 is built from 13 residues. Germline lookup yields CDR1 SQVTM and CDR2 ANQGSEA. CDR3 sequence (DNA): TGCAGCGTTGTAGACACAGGGGGCGCAGGCTACACCTTC. Protein product: CSVVDTGGAGYTF.

The CDR3 DNA follows: TGTGCCTGGAATAACAGGTACAATGAGCAGTTCTTC. As protein: CAWNNRYNEQFF. The rearrangement uses TRBV30 and TRBJ2-1, with D tentatively TRBD1 (5 bases). This CDR3 is built from 12 residues. The germline V gene encodes CDR1 GTSNPN and CDR2 SVGIG (reference sequence). V was clipped by 4 bases and J by 4 bases, with 8 bases between them.

The chain combines TRBV6-5 with TRBJ1-5; maybe TRBD1 (6 bases). CDR3 length: 14 residues. Trimming took 5 bases from V and 6 from J, leaving 14 bases between them. In germline, CDR1 is MNHEY, CDR2 SVGAGI. The CDR3 sequence is CASSNGQGSQPQHF. In DNA, the CDR3 is TGTGCCAGCAGTAACGGGCAGGGGAGTCAGCCCCAGCATTTT.

V gene TRBV2 combines with J gene TRBJ1-2, with no clear D. Germline V gene data show CDR1 as SNHLY and CDR2 as FYNNEI. V dropped 8 bases and J dropped 8 bases, with 21 bases sitting between them. This CDR3 has 14 amino acids. The CDR3 reads CASRSSFTETGYTF. The CDR3 DNA is TGTGCCAGCCGAAGTTCGTTCACAGAAACCGGCTACACCTTC.

This clone was detected once. Here the CDR3 reads CASSLERPLGYGYTF. Here the CDR3 DNA reads TGCGCCAGCAGCTTGGAACGGCCGCTGGGATATGGCTACACCTTC. The chain uses TRBV5-1 and TRBJ1-2; no clear D gene. The CDR3 is made up of 15 amino acids. V was cut by 0 bases and J by 5 bases, with 14 bases left in between. Germline loops: CDR1 SGHRS, CDR2 YFSETQ.